Below, one TCR beta chain is given with its context. This entry comes from a study of control samples from healthy donors and cancer patients. In germline, CDR1 is SNHLY, CDR2 FYNNEI. The CDR3 spans 13 residues. After removal of 6 bases from V and 5 bases from J, the junction contained 2 bases not matched to a gene. The assay was immunoSEQ multiplex PCR, and TCRdb's table has in-frame clones only and misses some. Its table lists 150,000 to 200,000 clones. Sequenced material: blood. The chain has TRBV2 and TRBJ1-5; 9 nucleotides align to TRBD1. This receptor was taken from a woman aged 25 to 39 in good health. CDR3: CASRTGGHQPQHF. In nucleotides, the CDR3 is TGTGCCAGCAGGACAGGGGGACATCAGCCCCAGCATTTT.